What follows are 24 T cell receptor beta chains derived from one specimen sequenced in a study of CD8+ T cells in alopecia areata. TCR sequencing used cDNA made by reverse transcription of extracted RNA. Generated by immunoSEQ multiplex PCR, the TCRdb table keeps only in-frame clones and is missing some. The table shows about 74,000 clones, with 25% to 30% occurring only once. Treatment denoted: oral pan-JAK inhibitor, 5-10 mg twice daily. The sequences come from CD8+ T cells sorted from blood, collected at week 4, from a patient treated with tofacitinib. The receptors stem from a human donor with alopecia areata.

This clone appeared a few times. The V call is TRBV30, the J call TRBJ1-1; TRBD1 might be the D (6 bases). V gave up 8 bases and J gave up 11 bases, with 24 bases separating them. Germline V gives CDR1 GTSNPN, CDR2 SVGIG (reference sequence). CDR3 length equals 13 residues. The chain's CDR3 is CAGGDQLQGWAFF. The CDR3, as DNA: TGTGCCGGTGGGGATCAACTACAGGGTTGGGCTTTCTTT.

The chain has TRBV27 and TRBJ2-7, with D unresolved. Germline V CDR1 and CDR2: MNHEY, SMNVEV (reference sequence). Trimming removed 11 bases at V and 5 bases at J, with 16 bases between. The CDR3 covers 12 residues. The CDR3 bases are TGTGCCGCCTGGACCGGGTCCCACGAGCAGTACTTC. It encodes CAAWTGSHEQYF.

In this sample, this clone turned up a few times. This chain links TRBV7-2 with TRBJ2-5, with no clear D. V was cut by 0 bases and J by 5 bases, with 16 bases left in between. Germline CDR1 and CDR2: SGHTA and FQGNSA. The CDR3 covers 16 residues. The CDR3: CASSLASTPRVETQYF. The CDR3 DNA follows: TGTGCCAGCAGCTTAGCGTCGACTCCCCGAGTGGAGACCCAGTACTTC.

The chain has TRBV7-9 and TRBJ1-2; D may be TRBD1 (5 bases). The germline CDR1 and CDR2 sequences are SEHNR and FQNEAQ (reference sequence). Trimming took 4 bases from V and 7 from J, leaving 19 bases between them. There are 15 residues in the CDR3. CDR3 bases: TGTGCCAGCAGCTCAAAATCAGGGTCGGTCGGTGGCTACACCTTC. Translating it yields CASSSKSGSVGGYTF.

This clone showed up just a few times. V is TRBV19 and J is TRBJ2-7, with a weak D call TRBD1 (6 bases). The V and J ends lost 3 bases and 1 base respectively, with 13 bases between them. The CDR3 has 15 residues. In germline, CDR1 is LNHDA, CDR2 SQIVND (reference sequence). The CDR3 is CASSITGTPSYEQYF. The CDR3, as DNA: TGTGCCAGTAGTATTACCGGGACACCTTCCTACGAGCAGTACTTC.

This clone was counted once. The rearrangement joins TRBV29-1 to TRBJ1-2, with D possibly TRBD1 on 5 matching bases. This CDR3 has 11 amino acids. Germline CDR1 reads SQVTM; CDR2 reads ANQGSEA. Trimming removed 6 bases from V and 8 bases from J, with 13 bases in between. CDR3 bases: TGCAGCGTCCGACAGTCGGAGGGCTACACCTTC. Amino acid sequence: CSVRQSEGYTF.

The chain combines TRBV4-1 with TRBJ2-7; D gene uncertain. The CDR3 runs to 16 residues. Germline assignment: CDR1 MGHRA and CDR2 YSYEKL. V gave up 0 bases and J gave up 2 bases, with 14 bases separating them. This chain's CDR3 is CASSQDDAEGTYEQYF. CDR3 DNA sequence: TGCGCCAGCAGCCAAGATGATGCGGAAGGTACCTACGAGCAGTACTTC.

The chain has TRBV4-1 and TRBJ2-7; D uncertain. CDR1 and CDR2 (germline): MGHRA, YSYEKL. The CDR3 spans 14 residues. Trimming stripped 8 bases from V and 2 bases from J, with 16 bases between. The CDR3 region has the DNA TGCGCCAGCCGCGCAGAGGCGCGCGCCTACGAGCAGTACTTC. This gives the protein CASRAEARAYEQYF.

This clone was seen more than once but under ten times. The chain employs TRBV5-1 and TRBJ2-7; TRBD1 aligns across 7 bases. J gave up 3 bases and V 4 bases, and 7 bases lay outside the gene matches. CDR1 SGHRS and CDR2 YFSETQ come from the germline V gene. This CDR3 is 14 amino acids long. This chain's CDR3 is CASSRTGKVYEQYF. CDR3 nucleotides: TGCGCCAGCAGCAGGACAGGTAAAGTCTACGAGCAGTACTTC.

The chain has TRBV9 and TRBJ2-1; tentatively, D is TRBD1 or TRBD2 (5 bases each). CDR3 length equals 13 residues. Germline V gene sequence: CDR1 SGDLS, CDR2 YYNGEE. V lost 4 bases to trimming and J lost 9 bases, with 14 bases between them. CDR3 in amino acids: CASSSGTNGEQFF. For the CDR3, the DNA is TGTGCCAGCAGCTCAGGGACCAACGGTGAGCAGTTCTTC.

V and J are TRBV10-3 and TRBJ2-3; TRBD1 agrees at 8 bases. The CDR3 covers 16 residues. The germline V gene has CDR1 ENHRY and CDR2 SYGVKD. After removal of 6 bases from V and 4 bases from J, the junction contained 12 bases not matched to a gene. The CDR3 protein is CAISPHDRGLSDTQYF. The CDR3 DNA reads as TGTGCCATCAGCCCCCACGACAGGGGCCTATCAGATACGCAGTATTTT.

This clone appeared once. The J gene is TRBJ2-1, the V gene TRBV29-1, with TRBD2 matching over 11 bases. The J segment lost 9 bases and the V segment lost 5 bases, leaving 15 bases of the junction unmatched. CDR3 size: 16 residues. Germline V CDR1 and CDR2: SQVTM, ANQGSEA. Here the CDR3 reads CSVFSPTSGIGFEQFF. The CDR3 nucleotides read TGCAGCGTTTTTTCCCCGACTAGCGGGATTGGATTTGAGCAGTTCTTC.

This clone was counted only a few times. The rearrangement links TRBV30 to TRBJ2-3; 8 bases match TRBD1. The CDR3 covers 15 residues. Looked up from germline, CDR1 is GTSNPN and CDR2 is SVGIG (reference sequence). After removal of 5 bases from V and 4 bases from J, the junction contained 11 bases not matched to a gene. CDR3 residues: CAWVGWDRTADTQYF. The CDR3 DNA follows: TGTGCCTGGGTTGGGTGGGACAGGACGGCAGATACGCAGTATTTT.

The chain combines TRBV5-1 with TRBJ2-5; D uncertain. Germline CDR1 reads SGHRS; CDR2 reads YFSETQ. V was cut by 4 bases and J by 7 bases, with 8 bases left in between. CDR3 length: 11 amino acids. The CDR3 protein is CASSGDGTQYF. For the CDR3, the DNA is TGCGCCAGCAGCGGCGACGGGACCCAGTACTTC. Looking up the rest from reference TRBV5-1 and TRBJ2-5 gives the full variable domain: KAGVTQTPRYLIKTRGQQVTLSCSPISGHRSVSWYQQTPGQGLQFLFEYFSETQRNKGNFPGRFSGRQFSNSRSEMNVSTLELGDSALYLCASSGDGTQYFGPGTRLLVL.

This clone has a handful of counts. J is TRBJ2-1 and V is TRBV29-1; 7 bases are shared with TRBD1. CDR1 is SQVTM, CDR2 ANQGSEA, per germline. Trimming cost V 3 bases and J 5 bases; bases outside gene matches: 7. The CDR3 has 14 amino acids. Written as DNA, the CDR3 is TGCAGCGTTGATCGACAGGGAATGGACAATGAGCAGTTCTTC. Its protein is CSVDRQGMDNEQFF.

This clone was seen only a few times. This CDR3 reads CASGSGAYNEQFF. CDR3 in DNA: TGTGCCAGCGGGTCAGGGGCCTACAATGAGCAGTTCTTC. The chain recombines TRBV2 with TRBJ2-1; D may be TRBD1 (6 bases). CDR3 length: 13 residues. From germline, CDR1 is SNHLY and CDR2 FYNNEI. With 8 bases removed from V and 2 bases from J, the gap between germline ends came to 10 bases.

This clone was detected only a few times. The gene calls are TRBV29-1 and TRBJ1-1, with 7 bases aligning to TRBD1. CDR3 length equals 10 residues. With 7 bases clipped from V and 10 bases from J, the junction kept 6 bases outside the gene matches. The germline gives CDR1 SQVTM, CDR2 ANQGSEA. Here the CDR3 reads CSANQGGAFF. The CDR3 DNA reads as TGCAGCGCCAACCAGGGGGGAGCTTTCTTT. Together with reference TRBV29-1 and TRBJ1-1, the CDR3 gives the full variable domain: SAVISQKPSRDICQRGTSLTIQCQVDSQVTMMFWYRQQPGQSLTLIATANQGSEATYESGFVIDKFPISRPNLTFSTLTVSNMSPEDSSIYLCSANQGGAFFGQGTRLTVV.

The CDR3 sequence: CAWSVLGLNQPQHF. DNA for the CDR3: TGTGCCTGGAGTGTACTGGGCCTAAATCAGCCCCAGCATTTT. This chain joins TRBV30 and TRBJ1-5; no firm D call. Trimming took 0 bases from V and 4 from J, leaving 10 bases between them. Germline values: CDR1 GTSNPN, CDR2 SVGIG (reference sequence). This CDR3 has 14 residues.

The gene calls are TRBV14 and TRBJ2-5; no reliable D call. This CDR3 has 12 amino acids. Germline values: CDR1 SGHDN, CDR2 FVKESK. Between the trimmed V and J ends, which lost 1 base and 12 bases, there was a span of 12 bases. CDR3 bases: TGTGCCAGCAGCCAAGTTAGAGAGCGCAAGTACTTC. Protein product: CASSQVRERKYF.

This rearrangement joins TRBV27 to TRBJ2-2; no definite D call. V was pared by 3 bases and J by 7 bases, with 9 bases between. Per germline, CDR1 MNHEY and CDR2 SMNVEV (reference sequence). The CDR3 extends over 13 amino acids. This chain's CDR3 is CASSLSLGGELFF. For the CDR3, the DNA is TGTGCCAGCAGTTTGAGTCTCGGCGGGGAGCTGTTTTTT.

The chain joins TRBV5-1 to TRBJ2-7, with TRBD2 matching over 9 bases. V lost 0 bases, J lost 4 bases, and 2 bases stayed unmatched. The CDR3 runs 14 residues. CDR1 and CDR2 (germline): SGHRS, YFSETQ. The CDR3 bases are TGCGCCAGCAGCTTGGCTAGCGGGACTTACGAGCAGTACTTC. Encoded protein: CASSLASGTYEQYF.

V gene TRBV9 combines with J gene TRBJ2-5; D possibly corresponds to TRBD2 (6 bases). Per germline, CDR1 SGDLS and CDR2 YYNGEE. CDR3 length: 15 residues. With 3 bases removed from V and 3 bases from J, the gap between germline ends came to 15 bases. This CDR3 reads CASSASPGVKETQYF. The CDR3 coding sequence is TGTGCCAGCAGCGCATCACCGGGGGTAAAAGAGACCCAGTACTTC.

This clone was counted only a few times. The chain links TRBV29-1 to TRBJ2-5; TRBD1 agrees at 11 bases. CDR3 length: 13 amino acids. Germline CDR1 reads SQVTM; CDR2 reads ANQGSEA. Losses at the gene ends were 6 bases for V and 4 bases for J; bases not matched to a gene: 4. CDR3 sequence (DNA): TGCAGCGTGGGAGGACAGGGGGCAGAGACCCAGTACTTC. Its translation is CSVGGQGAETQYF. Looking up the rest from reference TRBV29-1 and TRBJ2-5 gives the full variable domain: SAVISQKPSRDICQRGTSLTIQCQVDSQVTMMFWYRQQPGQSLTLIATANQGSEATYESGFVIDKFPISRPNLTFSTLTVSNMSPEDSSIYLCSVGGQGAETQYFGPGTRLLVL.

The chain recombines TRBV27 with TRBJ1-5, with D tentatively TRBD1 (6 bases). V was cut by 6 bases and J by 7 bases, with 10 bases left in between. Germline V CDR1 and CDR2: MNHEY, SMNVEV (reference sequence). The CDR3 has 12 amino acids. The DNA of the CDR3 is TGTGCCAGCAGACCCAGGGGACAGCCCCAGCATTTT. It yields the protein CASRPRGQPQHF.